Presented here are 30 T cell receptor beta chains from one specimen sequenced in a study of blood T cell repertoires in COVID-19. Profiling relied on immunoSEQ multiplex PCR, and the TCRdb table lists in-frame clones only, not all of them. The data contain 40,000 or so clones, 70% to 90% of them seen just once; the ten biggest clones take up approximately 14%. Sequencing was carried out using peripheral blood. Every receptor here comes from a human donor in a cohort sampled during active COVID-19.

This rearrangement joins TRBV7-8 to TRBJ1-2, with 8 bases that match TRBD1. CDR3 length: 15 amino acids. Germline trimming cut 5 bases from V and 6 bases from J; bases unmatched to any gene: 11. Germline V CDR1 and CDR2: SGHVS, FQNEAQ. CDR3 in DNA: TGTGCCAGCAGCCCGGACAGGGCTGAAATCCATGGCTACACCTTC. Protein: CASSPDRAEIHGYTF.

This sequence joins TRBV7-2 and TRBJ2-1; D is uncertain. V gave up 2 bases and J gave up 8 bases, with 13 bases separating them. This CDR3 spans 14 amino acids. Germline CDR1 is SGHTA and CDR2 is FQGNSA. CDR3 protein: CASSLSTLLDEQFF. The DNA for the CDR3 is TGTGCCAGCAGCTTATCCACCCTATTGGATGAGCAGTTCTTC. Supplemented by reference TRBV7-2 and TRBJ2-1, the full variable domain reads GAGVSQSPSNKVTEKGKDVELRCDPISGHTALYWYRQSLGQGLEFLIYFQGNSAPDKSGLPSDRFSAERTGGSVSTLTIQRTQQEDSAVYLCASSLSTLLDEQFFGPGTRLTVL.

The chain couples TRBV24-1 to TRBJ2-7; 8 bases are a match to TRBD1. J lost 2 bases, V lost 1 base, and 6 bases had no gene match. CDR3 size: 16 residues. Germline V lookup: CDR1 KGHDR, CDR2 SFDVKD. CDR3: CATSDFRQGITYEQYF. CDR3 DNA sequence: TGTGCCACCAGTGATTTCCGACAGGGGATTACCTACGAGCAGTACTTC.

The chain employs TRBV5-5 and TRBJ2-6; D remains unclear. The CDR3 extends over 17 amino acids. Deletions cut 3 bases from V and 1 base from J, with 14 bases between. Germline CDR1 and CDR2: SGHKS and YYEKEE (reference sequence). CDR3 residues: CASSSGLLSSGANVLTF. The CDR3 nucleotides read TGTGCCAGCAGCTCGGGTCTGCTCTCTTCTGGGGCCAACGTCCTGACTTTC.

In regard to this clone: The sample carries other DNA sequences with the same CDR3. The chain recombines TRBV7-2 with TRBJ1-1; 7 bases match TRBD1. Germline loops: CDR1 SGHTA, CDR2 FQGNSA. The CDR3 totals 15 residues. With V trimmed by 5 bases and J by 2 bases, 8 bases remained unmatched. The CDR3 DNA sequence: TGTGCCAGCAGCCCCAGACAGGGCGCTAACACTGAAGCTTTCTTT. The encoded protein is CASSPRQGANTEAFF.

The chain is built from TRBV3-1 (or the pseudogene TRBV3-2) and TRBJ1-4, with 7 bases aligning to TRBD1. Trimming removed 5 bases from V and 4 bases from J; junction bases left unmatched: 4. The length of the CDR3 is 14 residues. The germline V gene has CDR1 LGHDT and CDR2 YNNKEL (reference sequence). CDR3 sequence: CASSFGTDNEKLFF. For the CDR3, the DNA is TGTGCCAGCAGCTTCGGGACAGATAATGAAAAACTGTTTTTT.

The gene calls are TRBV2 and TRBJ2-1; D not resolved. Germline assignment: CDR1 SNHLY and CDR2 FYNNEI. V was cut by 5 bases and J by 6 bases, with 8 bases left in between. The CDR3 runs 12 residues. The CDR3 sequence: CASSFKSNEQFF. DNA for the CDR3: TGTGCCAGCAGTTTCAAGAGCAATGAGCAGTTCTTC.

The chain carries TRBV5-1 and TRBJ2-5, with no clear D. The germline CDR1 and CDR2 sequences are SGHRS and YFSETQ. V lost 1 base and J 5 bases, leaving 6 bases between the germline ends. The CDR3 is made up of 12 amino acids. In DNA, the CDR3 is TGCGCCAGCAGCTTGAACGGGGAGACCCAGTACTTC. This translates into CASSLNGETQYF.

CDR3 protein: CASSLAAGNNEQFF. The CDR3 nucleotides are TGCGCCAGCAGCTTGGCGGCGGGGAACAATGAGCAGTTCTTC. The V call is TRBV5-1, the J call TRBJ2-1; weak D call: TRBD2 (6 bases). V shed 0 bases and J shed 5 bases, with 9 bases lying between them. CDR3 length: 14 amino acids. Looked up from germline, CDR1 is SGHRS and CDR2 is YFSETQ.

V and J are TRBV18 and TRBJ2-2; D is possibly TRBD1 (6 bases). Trimming stripped 5 bases from V and 7 bases from J, with 11 bases between. Germline CDR1 reads KGHSH; CDR2 reads LQKENI. The CDR3 has 13 residues. CDR3: CASSTTGFGELFF. CDR3 bases: TGTGCCAGCTCAACTACAGGGTTCGGGGAGCTGTTTTTT.

The J gene is TRBJ2-2, the V gene TRBV6-5, with TRBD1 identical over 9 bases. Germline V lookup: CDR1 MNHEY, CDR2 SVGAGI. The CDR3 consists of 15 residues. The V segment lost 6 bases and the J segment 3 bases; nucleotides outside the gene matches: 5. The CDR3 region is CASSSGQGDTGELFF. CDR3 DNA: TGTGCCAGCAGCTCGGGACAGGGCGACACCGGGGAGCTGTTTTTT.

This rearrangement joins TRBV5-6 to TRBJ2-2; 10 bases map to TRBD1. The CDR3 has 15 amino acids. Germline loops: CDR1 SGHDT, CDR2 YYEEEE. Trimming took 4 bases from V and 3 from J; bases not matched to a gene: 3. The CDR3 sequence is CASSPGTGDTGELFF. The DNA of the CDR3 is TGTGCCAGCAGCCCCGGGACAGGGGACACCGGGGAGCTGTTTTTT.

The rearrangement uses TRBV3-1 (or the pseudogene TRBV3-2) and TRBJ2-7; perhaps TRBD2 as D (5 bases). Trimming pared 1 base from V and 2 bases from J, leaving 12 bases between. Germline CDR1 reads LGHDT; CDR2 reads YNNKEL (reference sequence). CDR3 size: 15 residues. CDR3 in DNA: TGTGCCAGCAGCCAAGCACCTAGCAGTCCCTACGAGCAGTACTTC. Translating gives CASSQAPSSPYEQYF.

In nucleotides, the CDR3 is TGTGCCAGCAGCTTAGGAGGGGGCGCGGATGAAAAACTGTTTTTT. This encodes CASSLGGGADEKLFF. The rearrangement joins TRBV7-2 to TRBJ1-4; 7 nucleotides match TRBD1. The CDR3 length is 15 residues. Germline loops: CDR1 SGHTA, CDR2 FQGNSA. The junction had 5 bases not matched to a gene; V was cut back by 1 base and J by 6 bases.

A single count supports this clone. The chain carries TRBV7-2 and TRBJ2-1, with a tentative D call TRBD1 (6 bases). Germline-derived CDR1 and CDR2 are SGHTA and FQGNSA. Between the trimmed V and J ends, which lost 2 bases and 3 bases, there was a span of 11 bases. The CDR3 runs 15 residues. The CDR3 bases are TGTGCCAGCAGCTTATCCAGGGGAAGCTACAATGAGCAGTTCTTC. Its translation is CASSLSRGSYNEQFF.

This clone was counted between two and nine times. This chain connects TRBV5-4 to TRBJ2-4; 11 nucleotides line up with TRBD2. J gave up 0 bases and V 9 bases, and 8 bases lay outside the gene matches. The CDR3 loop spans 16 amino acids. The germline gives CDR1 SGHNT, CDR2 YYREEE (reference sequence). This CDR3 reads CATTLAGGLAKNIQYF. The DNA of the CDR3 is TGTGCCACGACCCTAGCGGGGGGTCTAGCCAAAAACATTCAGTACTTC.

The V call is TRBV4-2, the J call TRBJ2-7; 9 nucleotides agree with TRBD2. V gave up 4 bases and J gave up 2 bases; unmatched junction bases: 6. The germline V gene has CDR1 LGHNA and CDR2 YNFKEQ. The CDR3 has 15 amino acids. The CDR3 DNA reads as TGTGCCAGCAGCCCCCGCCTAGCGGGACCCTACGAGCAGTACTTC. This gives the protein CASSPRLAGPYEQYF.

The rearrangement links TRBV12-3 or TRBV12-4 to TRBJ2-3, with D possibly being TRBD1 (5 bases). The CDR3 length is 13 residues. V dropped 6 bases and J dropped 7 bases, with 14 bases sitting between them. The CDR3 coding sequence is TGTGCCAGCAGCCAGGGAATCGCAAATACGCAGTATTTT. This sequence encodes CASSQGIANTQYF.

V is TRBV4-1 and J is TRBJ2-1, with D maybe TRBD2 (6 bases). V was trimmed by 2 bases and J by 4 bases, leaving 12 bases between them. Germline CDR1 reads MGHRA; CDR2 reads YSYEKL. The CDR3 has 15 amino acids. CDR3 amino acids: CASSQWGETYNEQFF. As DNA, the CDR3 is TGCGCCAGCAGCCAATGGGGGGAAACATACAATGAGCAGTTCTTC.

This clone was found once. The chain links TRBV3-1 (or the pseudogene TRBV3-2) to TRBJ2-7; D possibly corresponds to TRBD1 (5 bases). Per the germline V gene, CDR1 is LGHDT and CDR2 is YNNKEL (reference sequence). Trimming took 0 bases from V and 7 from J, leaving 13 bases between them. This CDR3 comprises 14 residues. CDR3 nucleotides: TGTGCCAGCAGCCAAGATCGAGACAGCTCTGAGCAGTACTTC. It specifies CASSQDRDSSEQYF.

The chain is built from TRBV5-1 and TRBJ2-3, with D possibly matching TRBD2 (6 bases). The V end lost 4 bases, the J end lost 2 bases, and 11 bases lay between the germline ends. CDR3 length: 14 amino acids. Per the germline V gene, CDR1 is SGHRS and CDR2 is YFSETQ. CDR3 DNA sequence: TGCGCCAGCAGCCTCGGGGGATACACAGATACGCAGTATTTT. This gives the protein CASSLGGYTDTQYF.

This sequence joins TRBV6-1 and TRBJ2-2; 7 positions agree with TRBD2. The CDR3 has 15 residues. J gave up 4 bases and V 1 base, and 3 bases lay outside the gene matches. Germline V gene sequence: CDR1 MNHNS, CDR2 SASEGT. The CDR3 loop is CASSEVGGGTGELFF. The CDR3 region has the DNA TGTGCCAGCAGTGAAGTGGGGGGGGGCACCGGGGAGCTGTTTTTT.

The chain combines TRBV7-3 with TRBJ1-5; D might be TRBD1 (6 bases). Trimming took off 5 bases at V and 4 bases at J, with 9 bases between the two ends. The CDR3 spans 13 residues. CDR1 and CDR2 (germline): SGHTA, FQGTGA. The CDR3 DNA reads as TGTGCCAGCAGCGTCGACAGGAATCAGCCCCAGCATTTT. Protein product: CASSVDRNQPQHF.

The chain couples TRBV5-4 to TRBJ2-5; D remains ambiguous. V was clipped by 0 bases and J by 8 bases, with 14 bases between them. The V gene's germline CDR1 is SGHNT and CDR2 YYREEE (reference sequence). The CDR3 contains 14 residues. CDR3 bases: TGTGCCAGCAGCTTGGGATCCAGGCCGGAAACCCAGTACTTC. Translated, it gives CASSLGSRPETQYF.

The J gene is TRBJ1-1, the V gene TRBV20-1; D may be TRBD1 (5 bases). Germline CDR1 is DFQATT and CDR2 is SNEGSKA (reference sequence). The CDR3 runs 15 residues. V was clipped by 3 bases and J by 1 base, with 15 bases between them. CDR3 residues: CSASNAGSGNTEAFF. The CDR3 DNA reads as TGCAGTGCTAGTAACGCAGGGTCCGGGAACACTGAAGCTTTCTTT.

V and J are TRBV27 and TRBJ2-1; TRBD2 aligns across 7 bases. Trimming at V came to 3 bases and at J to 5 bases, leaving 7 bases not matched to a gene. Germline CDR1 reads MNHEY; CDR2 reads SMNVEV (reference sequence). The CDR3 totals 15 residues. The CDR3 DNA sequence: TGTGCCAGCAGTTTTTCCGGGACTACAAACAATGAGCAGTTCTTC. This codes for CASSFSGTTNNEQFF.

The V and J genes are TRBV19 and TRBJ2-1, with 7 bases lining up with TRBD1. Looked up from germline, CDR1 is LNHDA and CDR2 is SQIVND (reference sequence). Germline trimming cut 1 base from V and 6 bases from J; bases unmatched to any gene: 3. The CDR3 length is 14 residues. CDR3 in amino acids: CASSIGQGVNEQFF. The CDR3 DNA sequence: TGTGCCAGTAGTATAGGACAGGGTGTCAATGAGCAGTTCTTC.

V gene TRBV2 combines with J gene TRBJ2-5; D is uncertain. With 5 bases removed from V and 2 bases from J, the gap between germline ends came to 12 bases. The CDR3 is 14 amino acids. Germline V lookup: CDR1 SNHLY, CDR2 FYNNEI. The CDR3 here is CASSWADGQETQYF. The CDR3 DNA reads TGTGCCAGCAGTTGGGCCGATGGTCAAGAGACCCAGTACTTC.

This clone was seen once. The chain employs TRBV5-1 and TRBJ2-7, with D maybe TRBD2 (5 bases). V lost 1 base and J 7 bases, leaving 21 bases between the germline ends. CDR1 and CDR2 (germline): SGHRS, YFSETQ. This CDR3 comprises 16 residues. The CDR3 loop reads CASSLTSGSSSREQYF. The CDR3 DNA reads as TGCGCCAGCAGCTTGACGTCGGGGTCCTCCTCGCGGGAGCAGTACTTC.

This chain links TRBV2 with TRBJ2-6; 9 bases match TRBD1. This CDR3 contains 16 residues. V lost 4 bases and J lost 4; bases outside the gene matches: 5. Germline CDR1 SNHLY, CDR2 FYNNEI. As DNA, the CDR3 is TGTGCCAGCAGTGCGGGACAGGGTTCGGGGGCCAACGTCCTGACTTTC. Translation: CASSAGQGSGANVLTF. The full variable domain, rest sourced from reference TRBV2 and TRBJ2-6, is EPEVTQTPSHQVTQMGQEVILRCVPISNHLYFYWYRQILGQKVEFLVSFYNNEISEKSEIFDDQFSVERPDGSNFTLKIRSTKLEDSAMYFCASSAGQGSGANVLTFGAGSRLTVL.